Shown below are 8 T cell receptor beta chains from a single sample sequenced in a study of CD4+ T cells in melanoma. Data came from immunoSEQ multiplex PCR; TCRdb stores just in-frame clones and leaves some out. The sample includes 9,100 or so clones, approximately 78% of them seen just once. The sequenced material came from tumor tissue. All receptors derive from a human donor with melanoma.

CDR3 region: CASSLGQGFYTGELFF. DNA for the CDR3: TGTGCCAGCAGCTTAGGACAGGGTTTTTACACCGGGGAGCTGTTTTTT. The gene calls are TRBV7-9 and TRBJ2-2, with TRBD1 identical over 7 bases. The CDR3 is made up of 16 amino acids. In germline, CDR1 is SEHNR, CDR2 FQNEAQ (reference sequence). Trimming removed 1 base from V and 3 bases from J; junction bases left unmatched: 5.

The rearrangement uses TRBV9 and TRBJ1-1, with D possibly being TRBD1 (5 bases). CDR1 SGDLS and CDR2 YYNGEE come from the germline V gene. V gave up 3 bases and J gave up 4 bases, with 13 bases separating them. This CDR3 spans 14 amino acids. CDR3 residues: CASSGPGRGTEAFF. CDR3 nucleotides: TGTGCCAGCAGCGGTCCGGGACGTGGCACTGAAGCTTTCTTT.

The chain carries TRBV7-7 and TRBJ2-1, with D tentatively TRBD1 (6 bases). This CDR3 spans 14 amino acids. Trimming stripped 0 bases from V and 5 bases from J, with 8 bases between. Germline values: CDR1 SSHAT, CDR2 FNYEAQ (reference sequence). The CDR3: CASSLAGGHNEQFF. The CDR3 bases are TGTGCCAGCAGCTTAGCAGGGGGTCACAATGAGCAGTTCTTC.

Note on this clone: A single base is all that separates this from a far larger clone, so a read error is likely. The same CDR3 can be traced to other DNA sequences in this sample. CDR3 DNA sequence: TGCGCCAGCAGCTTAGGTGGGGGGGATACGGAGCAGTTCTTC. It translates to CASSLGGGDTEQFF. This chain joins TRBV5-1 and TRBJ2-1; TRBD2 matches 7 bases. Germline V gene data show CDR1 as SGHRS and CDR2 as YFSETQ. With 2 bases clipped from V and 10 bases from J, the junction kept 9 bases outside the gene matches. This CDR3 has 14 amino acids.

The V gene is TRBV7-3, the J gene TRBJ2-1; D tentatively reads TRBD1 or TRBD2 (5 bases each). With 6 bases removed from V and 4 bases from J, the gap between germline ends came to 13 bases. This CDR3 contains 14 residues. Germline V CDR1 and CDR2: SGHTA, FQGTGA. The CDR3 bases are TGTGCCAGCAGGCTGGGACCAGCTTACAATGAGCAGTTCTTC. Translated: CASRLGPAYNEQFF.

The V call is TRBV14, the J call TRBJ2-7; 7 nucleotides line up with TRBD1. CDR1 and CDR2 from the germline V gene are SGHDN and FVKESK. V shed 2 bases, J shed 1 base, and the junction held 8 bases outside the gene matches. The CDR3 is 16 residues long. The CDR3 spells CASSQSGGWTSYEQYF. CDR3 DNA: TGTGCCAGCAGCCAATCAGGGGGATGGACTTCCTACGAGCAGTACTTC.

This clone was counted only a few times. This chain connects TRBV5-1 to TRBJ1-3; D gene ambiguous. Trimming removed 3 bases at V and 0 bases at J, with 10 bases between. CDR1 and CDR2 from the germline V gene are SGHRS and YFSETQ. This CDR3 comprises 15 residues. This CDR3 reads CASSSDPFSGNTIYF. The CDR3 DNA reads as TGCGCCAGCAGCTCCGACCCCTTCTCTGGAAACACCATATATTTT.

The chain links TRBV6-1 to TRBJ2-1; tentatively, D is TRBD2 (5 bases). Germline CDR1 and CDR2: MNHNS and SASEGT. V was cut by 4 bases and J by 3 bases, with 10 bases left in between. This CDR3 has 14 amino acids. The CDR3, as DNA: TGTGCCAGCAGTGGAGGGAGTGACTACAATGAGCAGTTCTTC. Translated: CASSGGSDYNEQFF.